The 14 T cell receptor beta chains below all came from one sample that was sequenced in a study of early T cells in non-severe SARS-CoV-2 infection (dated by TCRdb to about 2021). The library was built by means of 5' RACE. Sequenced on a NextSeq 500. In TCRdb, the public reads were trimmed at Q25 with fastp and aligned with MiXCR, with productive beta chains retained. CDR3 protein duplicates are merged, each entry listing the most common genes and DNA. The sample yields tens of thousands of distinct CDR3 sequences; approximately 12% were counted once. Together, the top ten hold approximately 1.1% of the sample. The sequencing used whole blood, collected at baseline. The origin of the receptors is an adult who was a healthcare worker with PCR-confirmed SARS-CoV-2 infection or an uninfected control (not recorded which). The donor label of this sample is uncertain.

The sample holds many counts of this clonotype. The chain recombines TRBV24-1 with TRBJ2-1; no reliable D call. CDR3 length: 14 residues. V was shortened by 1 base and J by 4 bases, with 7 bases between the two germline ends. The germline V gene encodes CDR1 KGHDR and CDR2 SFDVKD. CDR3 in amino acids: CATSDLSSYNEQFF. DNA for the CDR3: TGTGCCACCAGTGATTTAAGCAGTTACAATGAGCAGTTCTTC.

In its sample, this clonotype was seen a few times. The rearrangement uses TRBV20-1 and TRBJ2-7; maybe TRBD2 (6 bases). Germline CDR1 and CDR2: DFQATT and SNEGSKA (reference sequence). The V end lost 2 bases, the J end lost 3 bases, and 17 bases lay between the germline ends. The CDR3 is made up of 15 amino acids. In DNA form, the CDR3 reads TGCAGTGCTAGAAAACTAGCAGGAGGGAGCTACGAGCAGTACGTC. Amino acids: CSARKLAGGSYEQYV.

This chain links TRBV11-3 with TRBJ2-1, with 11 nucleotides matching TRBD2. V lost 2 bases and J lost 5; bases outside the gene matches: 5. Germline V gene lookup returns CDR1 SGHNT and CDR2 YENEEA. This CDR3 is built from 16 residues. CDR3: CASSLTGTSGNNEQFF. DNA of the CDR3: TGTGCCAGCAGCTTAACCGGGACTAGCGGAAACAATGAGCAGTTCTTC.

The rearrangement uses TRBV28 and TRBJ2-7, with 7 bases identical to TRBD2. V shed 7 bases and J 2 bases; nucleotides not matched to a gene: 8. The CDR3 is 14 amino acids. Germline V gene data show CDR1 as MDHEN and CDR2 as SYDVKM. CDR3 in amino acids: CASTSMGGAYEQYV. The CDR3 nucleotides are TGTGCCAGCACCTCCATGGGGGGGGCCTACGAGCAGTACGTC.

This clonotype was recorded a few times. V gene TRBV2 combines with J gene TRBJ1-5; 7 nucleotides match TRBD1. The germline CDR1 and CDR2 sequences are SNHLY and FYNNEI. The length of the CDR3 is 13 residues. V dropped 8 bases and J dropped 4; count of bases not matched to a gene: 5. The CDR3 loop reads CASLDRANQPQHF. CDR3 in DNA: TGTGCCAGCCTAGACAGGGCAAATCAGCCCCAGCATTTT. Together with reference TRBV2 and TRBJ1-5, the CDR3 gives the full variable domain: EPEVTQTPSHQVTQMGQEVILRCVPISNHLYFYWYRQILGQKVEFLVSFYNNEISEKSEIFDDQFSVERPDGSNFTLKIRSTKLEDSAMYFCASLDRANQPQHFGDGTRLSIL.

This clonotype was found a few times. The gene calls are TRBV27 and TRBJ2-3, with TRBD2 matching over 14 bases. V shed 3 bases and J 4 bases; nucleotides not matched to a gene: 6. This CDR3 contains 17 residues. Germline V gene lookup returns CDR1 MNHEY and CDR2 SMNVEV (reference sequence). CDR3 loop: CASSFRGTSGGSDTQYF. CDR3 coding DNA: TGTGCCAGCAGTTTCCGGGGGACTAGCGGGGGATCAGATACGCAGTATTTT.

This clonotype was counted ten times or more. J is TRBJ1-3 and V is TRBV12-3 or TRBV12-4, with D possibly being TRBD1 (6 bases). CDR3 length: 14 amino acids. The ends were cut back, 5 bases at V and 3 bases at J, with 11 bases in the middle. Here the CDR3 DNA reads TGTGCCAGCAGTATTACAGGGTTTGGAAACACCATATATTTT. This gives the protein CASSITGFGNTIYF.

This clonotype was seen only a few times. This chain joins TRBV5-6 and TRBJ2-1; D may be TRBD2 (6 bases). The CDR3 extends over 13 amino acids. Germline V lookup: CDR1 SGHDT, CDR2 YYEEEE. V lost 4 bases to trimming and J lost 6 bases, with 11 bases between them. The CDR3 coding sequence is TGTGCCAGCAGCACCCGGACTACCAATGAGCAGTTCTTC. Protein product: CASSTRTTNEQFF.

The V call is TRBV3-1, the J call TRBJ1-2; D gene ambiguous. Germline V gives CDR1 LGHDT, CDR2 YNNKEL (reference sequence). Trimming stripped 6 bases from V and 2 bases from J, with 16 bases between. This CDR3 comprises 15 residues. This CDR3 is CASSQTYRANYGYTF. CDR3 in DNA: TGTGCCAGCAGTCAAACCTACCGCGCGAACTATGGCTACACCTTC. Complete variable domain (other parts from reference TRBV3-1 and TRBJ1-2): DTAVSQTPKYLVTQMGNDKSIKCEQNLGHDTMYWYKQDSKKFLKIMFSYNNKELIINETVPNRFSPKSPDKAHLNLHINSLELGDSAVYFCASSQTYRANYGYTFGSGTRLTVV.

This clonotype was seen many times. The chain has TRBV18 and TRBJ2-7, with D perhaps matching TRBD2 (5 bases). This CDR3 is built from 14 residues. The germline gives CDR1 KGHSH, CDR2 LQKENI. V lost 2 bases to trimming and J lost 1 base, with 9 bases between them. The CDR3 DNA reads TGTGCCAGCTCACCAGGACGGGGATCCTACGAGCAGTACGTC. It codes for CASSPGRGSYEQYV.

Many counts were recorded for this clonotype. This chain connects TRBV29-1 to TRBJ1-1; 8 bases align to TRBD1. With V trimmed by 4 bases and J by 11 bases, 6 bases remained unmatched. Germline-derived CDR1 and CDR2 are SQVTM and ANQGSEA. This CDR3 has 11 residues. This CDR3 is CSVAGTGGAFF. The CDR3 bases are TGCAGCGTTGCAGGGACAGGTGGGGCTTTCTTT.

A few counts support this clonotype. The V gene is TRBV11-1, the J gene TRBJ1-1, with D unclear. Germline V gives CDR1 SGHAT, CDR2 FQDESV (reference sequence). This CDR3 has 16 residues. The ends were cut back, 3 bases at V and 0 bases at J, with 14 bases in the middle. The DNA for the CDR3 is TGTGCCAGCAGCTTTCGGGTTGCGAGTGTGAACACTGAAGCTTTCTTT. The encoded protein is CASSFRVASVNTEAFF.

The gene calls are TRBV20-1 and TRBJ1-2, with D perhaps TRBD1 (5 bases). V gave up 0 bases and J gave up 4 bases, with 12 bases separating them. The CDR3 totals 14 residues. CDR1 and CDR2 (germline): DFQATT, SNEGSKA (reference sequence). The CDR3 protein is CSARDKGRFYGYTF. The CDR3 DNA follows: TGCAGTGCTAGAGATAAGGGGCGCTTCTATGGCTACACCTTC.

The chain joins TRBV9 to TRBJ1-1; the match to TRBD1 covers 7 bases. V lost 3 bases and J lost 2; bases outside the gene matches: 7. Germline assignment: CDR1 SGDLS and CDR2 YYNGEE. This CDR3 has 15 amino acids. The CDR3 spells CASSGGTVPNTEAFF. The DNA of the CDR3 is TGTGCCAGCAGCGGAGGGACAGTCCCTAACACTGAAGCTTTCTTT.